The rows below give T cell receptor beta chains drawn from one sample of a study of blood T cell dynamics during melanoma immunotherapy. Libraries were prepared by immunoSEQ multiplex PCR; TCRdb keeps only in-frame clonotypes and omits some of them. Its clone listing holds 25 clones. The specimen was cell-free DNA from blood, collected from a patient treated with checkpoint blockade. The receptors were gathered from a human donor with melanoma. Each CDR3 is given with its conserved first and last residue. D genes are given only for firm matches.

V,J,D,DNA,CDR3
TRBV11-1,TRBJ2-3,.,TGTGCCAGCAGCCCCTCAATAATTGATACGCAGTATTTT,CASSPSIIDTQYF
TRBV25-1,TRBJ1-1,.,TGTGCCAGCAGTATAGGTTTGAGGGCCGCTTTCTTT,CASSIGLRAAFF
TRBV12-1,TRBJ2-6,.,TGTGCCAGCAGCCCCGACGGGACGGGGAGCTCTGGGGCCAACGTCCTGACTTTC,CASSPDGTGSSGANVLTF
TRBV29-1,TRBJ2-5,TRBD2,TGCAGCGTTTCCTTCTCGCTAGCGGGAGCTGAGACCCAGTACTTC,CSVSFSLAGAETQYF
TRBV21-1,TRBJ2-7,.,TGTGCCAGCAGACGAGAATTAGCTACACGTGTAGACGAGCAGTACTTC,CASRRELATRVDEQYF
TRBV5-6,TRBJ2-1,TRBD2,TGTGCCAGCAGCGCTCTAGCGGGATATGAGCAGTTCTTC,CASSALAGYEQFF
TRBV7-2,TRBJ2-1,.,TGTGCCAGCAGCTTAGGCGGAATCCCGGCGGCCAATGAGCAGTTCTTC,CASSLGGIPAANEQFF
TRBV28,TRBJ1-1,.,TGTGCCAGCAGTTTCCAGAACACTGAAGCTTTCTTT,CASSFQNTEAFF
TRBV6-5,TRBJ2-3,TRBD2,TGTGCCAGCAGTAGCGGGAGGAGGGCAGATACGCAGTATTTT,CASSSGRRADTQYF
TRBV9,TRBJ2-7,.,TGTGCCAGCAGCCCCCCGGGGAGCCACTACGAGCAGTACTTC,CASSPPGSHYEQYF